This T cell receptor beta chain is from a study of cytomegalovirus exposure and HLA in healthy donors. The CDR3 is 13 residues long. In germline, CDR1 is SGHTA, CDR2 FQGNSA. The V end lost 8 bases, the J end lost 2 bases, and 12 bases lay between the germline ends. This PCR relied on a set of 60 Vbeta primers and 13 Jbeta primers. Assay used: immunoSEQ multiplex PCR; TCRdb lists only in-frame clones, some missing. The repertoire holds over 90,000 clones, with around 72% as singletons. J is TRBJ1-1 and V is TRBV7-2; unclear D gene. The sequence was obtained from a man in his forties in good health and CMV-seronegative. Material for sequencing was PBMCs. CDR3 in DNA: TGTGCCAGCGGAAGCGATAGCAACACTGAAGCTTTCTTT. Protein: CASGSDSNTEAFF.